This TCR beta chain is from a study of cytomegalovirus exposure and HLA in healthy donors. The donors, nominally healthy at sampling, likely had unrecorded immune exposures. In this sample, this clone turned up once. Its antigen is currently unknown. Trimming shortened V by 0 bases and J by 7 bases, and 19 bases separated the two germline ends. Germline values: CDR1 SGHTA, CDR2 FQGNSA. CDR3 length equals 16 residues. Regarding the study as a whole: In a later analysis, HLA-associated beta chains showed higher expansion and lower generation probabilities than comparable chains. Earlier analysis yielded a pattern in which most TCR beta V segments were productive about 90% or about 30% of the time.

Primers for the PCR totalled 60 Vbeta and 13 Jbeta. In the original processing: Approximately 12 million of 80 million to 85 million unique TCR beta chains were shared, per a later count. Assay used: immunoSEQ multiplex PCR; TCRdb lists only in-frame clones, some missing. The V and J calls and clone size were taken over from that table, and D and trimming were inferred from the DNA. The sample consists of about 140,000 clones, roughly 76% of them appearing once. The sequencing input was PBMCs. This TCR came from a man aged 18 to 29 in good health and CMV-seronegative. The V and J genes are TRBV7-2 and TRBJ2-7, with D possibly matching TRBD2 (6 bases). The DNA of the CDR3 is TGTGCCAGCAGCTTAGCGCAGCCAGGGAAACGGGGGGAGCAGTACTTC. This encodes CASSLAQPGKRGEQYF.